This entry describes one TCR beta chain. Authors' analysis steps: Amplified reference gene primers provided the basis for estimating nucleated cell counts. Only in-frame clones appear in the TCRdb table, and some are missing; sequencing was by immunoSEQ multiplex PCR. Clonal size and the V and J genes are those of that table, whereas D and trimming came from the DNA. The data hold some 520,000 clones, with about 91% observed a single time. With V trimmed by 2 bases and J by 4 bases, 8 bases remained unmatched. Germline V gene data show CDR1 as KGHSH and CDR2 as LQKENI. CDR3 length: 16 amino acids. This entry comes from a study of blood T cell repertoires in COVID-19. At the level of the study: Samples representing acute and convalescent COVID-19 were sourced from the United States, Italy and Spain. The cDNA or gDNA used as material had been derived from T cells, B-cell-depleted T cells, or PBMCs.

Patients in Seattle were enrolled during active infection, then followed longitudinally. Sequencing was carried out using peripheral blood. The source of this sequence is a man aged 18 to 29 with COVID-19, enrolled during active disease. The V and J genes are TRBV18 and TRBJ1-2; 9 bases line up with TRBD1. The CDR3 DNA sequence: TGTGCCAGCTCACCAGAAGACAGGGGGTATGGCTATGGCTACACCTTC. It specifies CASSPEDRGYGYGYTF.